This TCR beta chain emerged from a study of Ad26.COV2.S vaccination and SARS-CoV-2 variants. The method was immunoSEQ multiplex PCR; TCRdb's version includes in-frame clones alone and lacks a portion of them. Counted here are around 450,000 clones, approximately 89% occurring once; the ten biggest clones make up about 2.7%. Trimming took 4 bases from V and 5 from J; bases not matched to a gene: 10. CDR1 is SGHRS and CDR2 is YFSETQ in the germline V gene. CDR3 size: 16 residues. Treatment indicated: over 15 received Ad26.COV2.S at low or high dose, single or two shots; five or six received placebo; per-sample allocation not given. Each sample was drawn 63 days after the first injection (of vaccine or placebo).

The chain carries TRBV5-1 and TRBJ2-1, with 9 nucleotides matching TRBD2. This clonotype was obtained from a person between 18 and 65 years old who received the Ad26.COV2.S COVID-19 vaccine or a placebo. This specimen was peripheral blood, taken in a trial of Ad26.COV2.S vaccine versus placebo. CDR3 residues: CASSLPPGLADNEQFF. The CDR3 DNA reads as TGCGCCAGCAGCCTCCCTCCGGGACTAGCAGACAATGAGCAGTTCTTC. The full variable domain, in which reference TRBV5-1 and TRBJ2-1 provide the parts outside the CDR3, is KAGVTQTPRYLIKTRGQQVTLSCSPISGHRSVSWYQQTPGQGLQFLFEYFSETQRNKGNFPGRFSGRQFSNSRSEMNVSTLELGDSALYLCASSLPPGLADNEQFFGPGTRLTVL.